This TCR beta chain was documented in a study of vaccination and CD4 T cells after COVID-19. On the study more broadly: With several mild cases and one severe, convalescent patients were SARS-CoV-2 positive by nasal swab PCR.

Sequencing of the DNA from cultured CD4+ T cells was carried out with the Oncomine TCR Beta short-read assay. TCRdb reprocessed the PCR reads with MiXCR, giving one entry per CDR3 protein. In the table there are about 6,200 distinct CDR3 sequences, roughly 30% of which are singletons. With regard to this clonotype: Its antigen is still unknown.

The sample's treatment: roughly 10-day PBMC culture with coronavirus spike peptide pools or control peptides (ViraFEST assay). Germline V gene lookup returns CDR1 MNHEY and CDR2 SVGEGT. The V gene lost 6 bases and the J gene lost 3 bases, with 12 bases spanning the gap. There are 14 residues in the CDR3. The clonotype was recovered from a human donor who had recovered from COVID-19. The chain carries TRBV6-2 or TRBV6-3 and TRBJ1-5; D might be TRBD1 (5 bases). Source: CD4+ T cells from blood, cultured in vitro, taken after SARS-CoV-2 vaccination. The CDR3 DNA follows: TGTGCCAGCAGCCCCACAGGCGTCAATCAGCCCCAGCATTTT. This translates into CASSPTGVNQPQHF.